The 13 T cell receptor beta chains below all came from one sample that was sequenced in a study of T cell repertoires in cytomegalovirus infection. TCRdb re-called the reads with MiXCR, one entry per CDR3 protein. The data contain around 310,000 distinct CDR3 sequences, around a sixth of them seen just once; the ten biggest clones take up approximately 12%. The source material was PBMCs. All receptors derive from a human donor in good health (CMV status not recorded). Some clones in this sample may be carry-over from other donors' samples.

This clonotype was found a few times. The chain is built from TRBV10-3 and TRBJ2-7; 8 positions agree with TRBD1. The J segment lost 0 bases and the V segment lost 4 bases, leaving 11 bases of the junction unmatched. The CDR3 totals 17 residues. Per the germline V gene, CDR1 is ENHRY and CDR2 is SYGVKD. CDR3 sequence reads: CAISGPGTGNNSYEQYF. CDR3 sequence (DNA): TGTGCCATCAGTGGGCCGGGGACAGGCAACAACTCCTACGAGCAGTACTTC.

The genes are TRBV12-3 or TRBV12-4 and TRBJ2-3; 7 positions match TRBD2. The CDR3 totals 15 residues. V lost 3 bases and J lost 2; bases outside the gene matches: 5. In DNA form, the CDR3 reads TGTGCCAGCAGTTTGGGGGGGGGGTTCACAGATACGCAGTATTTT. Amino acids: CASSLGGGFTDTQYF.

The chain is built from TRBV6-5 and TRBJ2-1; tentatively, D is TRBD2 (5 bases). This CDR3 contains 15 residues. Trimming removed 4 bases from V and 4 bases from J, with 14 bases in between. Per the germline V gene, CDR1 is MNHEY and CDR2 is SVGAGI. In DNA form, the CDR3 reads TGTGCCAGCAGTTCTGAGAGGGTATCATACAATGAGCAGTTCTTC. The encoded protein is CASSSERVSYNEQFF.

The rearrangement links TRBV7-6 to TRBJ1-1, with D maybe TRBD1 (5 bases). The germline CDR1 and CDR2 sequences are SGHVS and FNYEAQ. Trimming removed 2 bases at V and 3 bases at J, with 13 bases between. The CDR3 consists of 15 residues. The CDR3: CASSLSGQGDTEAFF. In DNA, the CDR3 is TGTGCCAGCAGCTTATCGGGCCAAGGGGACACTGAAGCTTTCTTT.

The table lists this clonotype with many counts. The rearrangement joins TRBV11-3 to TRBJ2-5, with 11 positions matching TRBD2. After removal of 0 bases from V and 4 bases from J, the junction contained 16 bases not matched to a gene. Germline CDR1 and CDR2: SGHNT and YENEEA. The CDR3 spans 20 residues. CDR3 coding DNA: TGTGCCAGCAGCTTAGAATCGCTGAAAATTAGCGGGGGGGCCGCAGAGACCCAGTACTTC. Translated: CASSLESLKISGGAAETQYF.

The CDR3, as DNA: TGCGCCAGCAGCCAAGGTTTGGGTGCCAAAAACATTCAGTACTTC. It yields the protein CASSQGLGAKNIQYF. The V and J genes are TRBV4-1 and TRBJ2-4; D is undetermined. Germline CDR1 MGHRA, CDR2 YSYEKL. Trimming took 1 base from V and 1 from J, leaving 8 bases between them. There are 15 residues in the CDR3.

This clonotype was detected ten times or more. This chain links TRBV7-9 with TRBJ2-3; no clear D gene. CDR3 length equals 16 residues. Germline values: CDR1 SEHNR, CDR2 FQNEAQ (reference sequence). V lost 2 bases, J lost 2 bases, and 14 bases lay in between. The CDR3 nucleotides are TGTGCCAGCAGCTTACCCCGGTGGCAGACCACAGATACGCAGTATTTT. It translates to CASSLPRWQTTDTQYF.

V gene TRBV7-2 combines with J gene TRBJ2-1; TRBD1 is a possible D gene (6 bases). Germline-derived CDR1 and CDR2 are SGHTA and FQGNSA. This CDR3 has 14 amino acids. The V and J ends lost 3 bases and 7 bases respectively, with 13 bases between them. The CDR3 DNA reads as TGTGCCAGCAGCTTTGACAGGAGTACTAATGAGCAGTTCTTC. This encodes CASSFDRSTNEQFF.

The chain is built from TRBV20-1 and TRBJ2-4; TRBD2 matches at 9 bases. CDR3 size: 15 residues. V lost 5 bases and J lost 5; bases outside the gene matches: 10. Germline CDR1 DFQATT, CDR2 SNEGSKA (reference sequence). The CDR3 bases are TGCAGTGCTGGGGTGTCGGCGGGGGGGCAAAACATTCAGTACTTC. Amino acid sequence: CSAGVSAGGQNIQYF.

This clonotype was seen just once. The chain combines TRBV11-3 with TRBJ2-3; 9 positions match TRBD1. Germline CDR1 reads SGHNT; CDR2 reads YENEEA. Unmatched junction bases numbered 5, after V lost 3 bases and J lost 1 base. This CDR3 is built from 16 residues. This chain's CDR3 is CASSLGDRAGTDTQYF. In DNA, the CDR3 is TGTGCCAGCAGCTTGGGGGACAGGGCCGGCACAGATACGCAGTATTTT.

This clonotype was observed many times. This chain connects TRBV7-2 to TRBJ2-3, with TRBD2 matching over 8 bases. Trimming at V came to 7 bases and at J to 2 bases, leaving 8 bases not matched to a gene. CDR1 and CDR2 from the germline V gene are SGHTA and FQGNSA. CDR3 length: 15 amino acids. In DNA form, the CDR3 reads TGTGCCAGCAACCGGGGGGGCACCATCACAGATACGCAGTATTTT. Its translation: CASNRGGTITDTQYF.

This clonotype showed up just a few times. The J gene is TRBJ1-5, the V gene TRBV11-1; D is unclear. The V end was cut by 4 bases, the J end by 7 bases, with 11 bases between. This CDR3 is 13 amino acids long. CDR1 SGHAT and CDR2 FQDESV come from the germline V gene (reference sequence). The CDR3 DNA follows: TGTGCCAGCAGCTCGCACCCGGGGCAGCCCCAGCATTTT. Its protein product is CASSSHPGQPQHF.

V gene TRBV27 combines with J gene TRBJ1-6; D gene uncertain. Germline assignment: CDR1 MNHEY and CDR2 SMNVEV (reference sequence). CDR3 size: 14 residues. V lost 5 bases and J lost 0, with 5 bases in between. Here the CDR3 DNA reads TGTGCCAGCAGTCCCAGCTCCTATAATTCACCCCTCCACTTT. It yields the protein CASSPSSYNSPLHF.